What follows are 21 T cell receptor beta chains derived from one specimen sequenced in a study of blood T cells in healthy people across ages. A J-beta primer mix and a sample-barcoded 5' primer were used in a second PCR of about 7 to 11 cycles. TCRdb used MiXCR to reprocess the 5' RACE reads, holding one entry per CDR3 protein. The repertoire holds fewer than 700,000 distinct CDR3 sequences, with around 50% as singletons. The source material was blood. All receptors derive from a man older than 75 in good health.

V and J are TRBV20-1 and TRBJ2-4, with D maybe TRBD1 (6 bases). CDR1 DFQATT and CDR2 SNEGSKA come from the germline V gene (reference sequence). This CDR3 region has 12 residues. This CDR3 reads CRARGGKNIQYF. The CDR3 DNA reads TGCAGAGCTCGAGGGGGCAAAAACATTCAGTACTTC.

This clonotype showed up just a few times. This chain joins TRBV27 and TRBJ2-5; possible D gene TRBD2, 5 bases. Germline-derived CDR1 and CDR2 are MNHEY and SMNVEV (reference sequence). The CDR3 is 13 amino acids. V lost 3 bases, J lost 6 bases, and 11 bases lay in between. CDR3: CASSFGGSQTQYF. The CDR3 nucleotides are TGTGCCAGCAGTTTCGGCGGGTCACAGACCCAGTACTTC.

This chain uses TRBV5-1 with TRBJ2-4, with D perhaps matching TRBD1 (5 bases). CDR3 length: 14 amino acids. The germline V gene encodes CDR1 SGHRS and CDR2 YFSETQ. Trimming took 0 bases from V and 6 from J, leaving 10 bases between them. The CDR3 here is CASSLEPDRNIQYF. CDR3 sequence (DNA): TGCGCCAGCAGCTTGGAGCCCGACAGAAACATTCAGTACTTC.

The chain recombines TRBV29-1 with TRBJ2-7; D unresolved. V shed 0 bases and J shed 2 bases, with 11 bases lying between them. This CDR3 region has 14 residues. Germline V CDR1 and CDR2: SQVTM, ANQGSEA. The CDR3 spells CSVEDPKAPYEQYF. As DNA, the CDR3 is TGCAGCGTTGAAGATCCGAAGGCCCCCTACGAGCAGTACTTC.

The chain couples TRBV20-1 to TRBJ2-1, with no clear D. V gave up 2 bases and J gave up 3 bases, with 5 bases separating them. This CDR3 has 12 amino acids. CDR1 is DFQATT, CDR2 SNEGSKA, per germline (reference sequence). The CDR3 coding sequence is TGCAGTGCTAGACATAACTACAATGAGCAGTTCTTC. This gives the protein CSARHNYNEQFF.

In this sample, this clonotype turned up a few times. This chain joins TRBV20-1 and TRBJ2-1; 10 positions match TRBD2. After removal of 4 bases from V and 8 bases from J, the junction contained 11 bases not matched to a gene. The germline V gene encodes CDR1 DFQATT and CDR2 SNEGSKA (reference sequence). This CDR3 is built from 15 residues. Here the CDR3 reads CSAISTSGKRYEQFF. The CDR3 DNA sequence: TGCAGTGCTATCTCTACTAGCGGGAAGAGGTATGAGCAGTTCTTC.

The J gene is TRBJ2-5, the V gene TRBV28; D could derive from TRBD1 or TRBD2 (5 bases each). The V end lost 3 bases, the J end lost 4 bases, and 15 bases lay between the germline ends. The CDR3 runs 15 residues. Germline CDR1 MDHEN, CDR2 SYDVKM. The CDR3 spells CASSLPGTGGETQYF. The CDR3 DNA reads TGTGCCAGCAGTTTGCCGGGGACCGGCGGAGAGACCCAGTACTTC.

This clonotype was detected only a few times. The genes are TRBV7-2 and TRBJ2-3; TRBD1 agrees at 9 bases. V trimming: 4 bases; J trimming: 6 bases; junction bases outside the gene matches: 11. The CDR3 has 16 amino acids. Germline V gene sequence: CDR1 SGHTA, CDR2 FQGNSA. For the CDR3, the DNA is TGTGCCAGCAGCTATACCGGGACAGGGCTTGGGGATACGCAGTATTTT. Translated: CASSYTGTGLGDTQYF.

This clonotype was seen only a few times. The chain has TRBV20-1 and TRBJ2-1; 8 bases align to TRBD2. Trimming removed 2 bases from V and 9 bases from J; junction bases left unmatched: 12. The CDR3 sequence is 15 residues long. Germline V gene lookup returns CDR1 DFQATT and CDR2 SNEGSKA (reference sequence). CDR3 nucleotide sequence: TGCAGTGCTAGACCTGGGACTAGGGATGGTGGTGAGCAGTTCTTC. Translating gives CSARPGTRDGGEQFF.

Here the CDR3 DNA reads TGTGCCAGCTCACCATGGGCCGGGGGATCGGACAATGAGCAGTTCTTC. It encodes CASSPWAGGSDNEQFF. This chain connects TRBV18 to TRBJ2-1; D is possibly TRBD2 (6 bases). The CDR3 has 16 residues. Trimming left V 2 bases short and J 5 bases short, with 16 bases between. Germline loops: CDR1 KGHSH, CDR2 LQKENI.

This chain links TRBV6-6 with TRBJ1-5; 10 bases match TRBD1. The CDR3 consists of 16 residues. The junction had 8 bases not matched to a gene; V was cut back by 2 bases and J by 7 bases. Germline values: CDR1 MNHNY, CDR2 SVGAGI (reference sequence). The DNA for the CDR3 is TGTGCCAGCAGTTACGGACAGGGGGGGGAAAGCCAGCCCCAGCATTTT. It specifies CASSYGQGGESQPQHF.

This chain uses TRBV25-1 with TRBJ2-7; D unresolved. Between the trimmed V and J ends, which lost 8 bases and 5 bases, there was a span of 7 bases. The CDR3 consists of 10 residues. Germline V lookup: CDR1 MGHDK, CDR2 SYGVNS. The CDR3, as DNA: TGTGCCAGCTCGACGGACGAGCAGTACTTC. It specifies CASSTDEQYF.

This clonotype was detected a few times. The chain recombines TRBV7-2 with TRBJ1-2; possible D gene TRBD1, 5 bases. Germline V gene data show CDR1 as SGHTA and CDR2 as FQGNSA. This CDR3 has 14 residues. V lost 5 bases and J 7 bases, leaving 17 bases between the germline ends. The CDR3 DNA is TGTGCCAGCAGCGGTCTGTTGGGGCAGGGTGGCTACACCTTC. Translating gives CASSGLLGQGGYTF.

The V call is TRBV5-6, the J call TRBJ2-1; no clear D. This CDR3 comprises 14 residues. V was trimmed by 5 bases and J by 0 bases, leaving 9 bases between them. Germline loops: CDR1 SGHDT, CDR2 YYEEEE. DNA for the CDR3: TGTGCCAGCAGTCCGGTAGGCTCCTACAATGAGCAGTTCTTC. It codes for CASSPVGSYNEQFF.

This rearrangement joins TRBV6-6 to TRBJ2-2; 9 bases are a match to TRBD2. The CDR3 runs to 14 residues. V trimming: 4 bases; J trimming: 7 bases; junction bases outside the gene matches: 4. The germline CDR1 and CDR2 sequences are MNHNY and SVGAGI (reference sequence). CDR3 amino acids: CASSLAGAVGELFF. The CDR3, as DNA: TGTGCCAGCAGTTTAGCGGGAGCGGTCGGGGAGCTGTTTTTT.

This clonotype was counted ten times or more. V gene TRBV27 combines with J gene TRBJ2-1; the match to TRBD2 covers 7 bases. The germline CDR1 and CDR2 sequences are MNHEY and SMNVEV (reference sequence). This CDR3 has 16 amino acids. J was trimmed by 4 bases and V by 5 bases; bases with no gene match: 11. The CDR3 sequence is CASSRLGSGEYNEQFF. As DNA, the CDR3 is TGTGCCAGCAGTCGTCTGGGGAGCGGGGAGTACAATGAGCAGTTCTTC.

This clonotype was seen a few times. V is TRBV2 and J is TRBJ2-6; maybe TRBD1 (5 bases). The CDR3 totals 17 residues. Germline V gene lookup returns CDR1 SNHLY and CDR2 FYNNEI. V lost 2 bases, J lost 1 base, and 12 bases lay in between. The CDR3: CASSESVGVSGANVLTF. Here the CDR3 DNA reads TGTGCCAGCAGTGAAAGTGTAGGGGTTTCTGGGGCCAACGTCCTGACTTTC.

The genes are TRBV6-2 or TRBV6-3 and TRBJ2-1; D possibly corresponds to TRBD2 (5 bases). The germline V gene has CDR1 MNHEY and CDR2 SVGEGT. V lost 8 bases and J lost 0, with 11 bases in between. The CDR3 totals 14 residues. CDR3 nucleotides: TGTGCCAGCGCCCTTGGGAGCTCCTACAATGAGCAGTTCTTC. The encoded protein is CASALGSSYNEQFF.

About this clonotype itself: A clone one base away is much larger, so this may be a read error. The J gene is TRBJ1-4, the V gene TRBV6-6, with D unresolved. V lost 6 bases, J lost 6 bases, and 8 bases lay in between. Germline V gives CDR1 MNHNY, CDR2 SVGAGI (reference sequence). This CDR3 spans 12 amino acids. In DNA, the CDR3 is TGTGCCAGCAGCTCACCGGATGAAAAACTGTTTTTT. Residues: CASSSPDEKLFF.

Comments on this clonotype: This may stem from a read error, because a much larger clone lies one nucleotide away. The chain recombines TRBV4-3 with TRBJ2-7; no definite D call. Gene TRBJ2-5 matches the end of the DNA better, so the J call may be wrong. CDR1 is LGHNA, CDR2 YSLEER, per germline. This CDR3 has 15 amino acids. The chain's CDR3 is CASSPGRNEIGTQYF. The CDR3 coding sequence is TGCGCCAGCAGCCCCGGACGTAACGAAATAGGGACCCAGTACTTC.

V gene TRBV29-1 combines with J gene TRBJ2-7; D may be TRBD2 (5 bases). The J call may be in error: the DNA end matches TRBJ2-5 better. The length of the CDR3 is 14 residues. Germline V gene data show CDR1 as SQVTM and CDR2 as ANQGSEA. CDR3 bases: TGCAGCGTTGATGGTGTTGGGAGTACGGAGACCCAGTACTTC. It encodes CSVDGVGSTETQYF.